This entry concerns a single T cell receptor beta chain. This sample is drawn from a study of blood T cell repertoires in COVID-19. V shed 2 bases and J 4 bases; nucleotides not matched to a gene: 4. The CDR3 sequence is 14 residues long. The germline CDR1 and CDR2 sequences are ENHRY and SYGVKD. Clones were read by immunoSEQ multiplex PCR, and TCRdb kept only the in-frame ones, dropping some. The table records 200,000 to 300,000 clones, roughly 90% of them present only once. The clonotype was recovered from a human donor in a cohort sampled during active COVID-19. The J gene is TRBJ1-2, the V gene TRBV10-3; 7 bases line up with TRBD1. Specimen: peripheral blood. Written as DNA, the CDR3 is TGTGCCATCAGTGAGGACAGGGCACTCTATGGCTACACCTTC. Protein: CAISEDRALYGYTF.